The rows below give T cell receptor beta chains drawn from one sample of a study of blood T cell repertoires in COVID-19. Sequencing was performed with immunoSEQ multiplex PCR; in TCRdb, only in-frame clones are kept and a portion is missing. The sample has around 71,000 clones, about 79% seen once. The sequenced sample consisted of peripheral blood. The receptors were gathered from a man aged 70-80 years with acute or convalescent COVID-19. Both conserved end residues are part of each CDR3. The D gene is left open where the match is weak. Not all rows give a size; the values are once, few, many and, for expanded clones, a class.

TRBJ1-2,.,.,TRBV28,TGTGCCAGCAGTCTCCGTGAGGACTATGGCTACACCTTC,CASSLREDYGYTF
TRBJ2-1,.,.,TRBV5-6,TGTGCCAGCAGCTTCTCACTTGGGAGCTCCTACAATGAGCAGTTCTTC,CASSFSLGSSYNEQFF
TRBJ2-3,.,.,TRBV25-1,TGTGCCAGCAGTGGGCTGGATACGCAGTATTTT,CASSGLDTQYF
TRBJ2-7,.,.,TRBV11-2,TGTGCCAGCAGCTTAGAACTTCCGTACGAGCAGTACTTC,CASSLELPYEQYF
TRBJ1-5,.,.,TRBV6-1,TGTGCCAGCAGTGAAGCAAGGGCAGGGTATCAGCCCCAGCATTTT,CASSEARAGYQPQHF
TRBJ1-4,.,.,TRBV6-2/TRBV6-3,TGTGCCAGCAGTTTACAGGGTGGTGAAAAACTGTTTTTT,CASSLQGGEKLFF
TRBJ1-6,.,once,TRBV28,TGTGCCAGCAGTCCCCCGAATTCACCCCTCCACTTT,CASSPPNSPLHF
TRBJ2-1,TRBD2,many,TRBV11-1,TGTGCCAGCAGTTTCGGCGGGGGGAATGAGCAGTTCTTC,CASSFGGGNEQFF
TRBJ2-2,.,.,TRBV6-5,TGTGCCAGCAGTCCCCGGACAGATGCCACCGGGGAGCTGTTTTTT,CASSPRTDATGELFF
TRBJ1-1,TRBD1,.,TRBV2,TGTGCCAGCAGGGGGACAGGGCGGACACTTGAAGCTTTCTTT,CASRGTGRTLEAFF
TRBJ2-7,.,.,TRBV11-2,TGTGCCAGCAGCCTTAGTGCCACCCCCGAGCAGTACTTC,CASSLSATPEQYF
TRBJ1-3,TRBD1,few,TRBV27,TGTGCCAGCAGTTTAAGGCAGGGGGCGGCCGGAAACACCATATATTTT,CASSLRQGAAGNTIYF
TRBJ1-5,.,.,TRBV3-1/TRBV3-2,TGTGCCAGCAGCCAAGGAAACTTTGATCAGCCCCAGCATTTT,CASSQGNFDQPQHF
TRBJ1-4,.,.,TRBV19,TGTGCCAGTACCTTGACTGGGGGGAATGAAAAACTGTTTTTT,CASTLTGGNEKLFF
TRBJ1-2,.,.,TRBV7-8,TGTGCCAGCAGCTTAGCTCCGACAGAAAACTATGGCTACACCTTC,CASSLAPTENYGYTF
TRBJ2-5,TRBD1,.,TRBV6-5,TGTGCCAGCAGTTACTCGAAGGGGGCATCAGAGACCCAGTACTTC,CASSYSKGASETQYF
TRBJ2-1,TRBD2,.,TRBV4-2,TGTGCCAGCAGGGGACTAGCGGCCGGGAGCTCCTACAATGAGCAGTTCTTC,CASRGLAAGSSYNEQFF
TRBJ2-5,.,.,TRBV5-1,TGCGCCAGCAGCTTGTTTGCCGGAGTCCAAGAGACCCAGTACTTC,CASSLFAGVQETQYF
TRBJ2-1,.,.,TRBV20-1,TGCAGTGCTACCAGGGGCTATGAGCAGTTCTTC,CSATRGYEQFF
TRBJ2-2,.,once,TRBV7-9,TGTGCCAGCAGCTTAGGGACAGCTTTAACCGGGGAGCTGTTTTTT,CASSLGTALTGELFF
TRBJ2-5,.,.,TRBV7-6,TGTGCCAGCAGCTTAGTTCTTTCGTCGGGATATGAGACCCAGTACTTC,CASSLVLSSGYETQYF
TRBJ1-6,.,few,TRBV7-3,TGTGCCAGCAGCCTGACCGGGAGCTTTTCACCCCTCCACTTT,CASSLTGSFSPLHF
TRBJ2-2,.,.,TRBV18,TGTGCCAGCTCACCACCGACAGTCAACACCGGGGAGCTGTTTTTT,CASSPPTVNTGELFF
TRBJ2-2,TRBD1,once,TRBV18,TGTGCCAGCTCACCAGCGACCGGGACAGGGGGCACCGGGGAGCTGTTTTTT,CASSPATGTGGTGELFF
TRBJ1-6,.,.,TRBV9,TGTGCCAGCAGCCGGGTTTGGAAGGATTCACCCCTCCACTTT,CASSRVWKDSPLHF
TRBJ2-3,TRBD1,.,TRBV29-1,TGCAGCGCCGGGACAGTGGGAGATACGCAGTATTTT,CSAGTVGDTQYF
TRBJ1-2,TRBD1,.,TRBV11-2,TGTGCCAGCAGCGCAAGGGACAGCTATGGCTACACCTTC,CASSARDSYGYTF
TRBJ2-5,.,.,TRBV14,TGTGCCAGCAGCCGCGGGAACCCAGGGACCCAGTACTTC,CASSRGNPGTQYF
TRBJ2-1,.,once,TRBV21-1,TGTGCCAGCAGCAACCCTAGCGGGAGATGGAATGAGCAGTTCTTC,CASSNPSGRWNEQFF
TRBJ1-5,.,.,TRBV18,TGTGCCAGCTCACCTGAACAGGGTGGGGGCAATCAGCCCCAGCATTTT,CASSPEQGGGNQPQHF
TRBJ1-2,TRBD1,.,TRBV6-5,TGTGCCAGCAGTAGGGACAGGGCAAACTATGGCTACACCTTC,CASSRDRANYGYTF
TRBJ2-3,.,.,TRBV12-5,TGTGCTAGTGGTTTCGGCGGGAAGGCCACAGATACGCAGTATTTT,CASGFGGKATDTQYF
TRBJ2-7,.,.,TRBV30,TGTGCCTGGAGCCGAGGATTTGCCTACGAGCAGTACTTC,CAWSRGFAYEQYF
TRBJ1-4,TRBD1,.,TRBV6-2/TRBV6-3,TGTGCCAGCAGTTACGACGGGACAGAAGAAAAACTGTTTTTT,CASSYDGTEEKLFF
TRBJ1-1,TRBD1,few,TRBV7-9,TGTGCCAGCAGCCCTACAGGGGTGGACACTGAAGCTTTCTTT,CASSPTGVDTEAFF
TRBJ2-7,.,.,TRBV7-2,TGTGCCAGCAGTTCCCGTTCCGAGCAGTACTTC,CASSSRSEQYF
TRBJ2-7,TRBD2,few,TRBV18,TGTGCCAGCTCACCGGGGGGGGACGAGCAGTACTTC,CASSPGGDEQYF
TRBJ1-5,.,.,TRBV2,TGTGCCAGCAGCCCAAGCGGGGGGAATCAGCCCCAGCATTTT,CASSPSGGNQPQHF
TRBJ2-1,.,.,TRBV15,TGTGCCATTCGAAGCCTAGCGAACAATGAGCAGTTCTTC,CAIRSLANNEQFF
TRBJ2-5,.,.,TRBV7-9,TGTGCCAGCAGTCAAAGGCAGGGACAAGAGACCCAGTACTTC,CASSQRQGQETQYF
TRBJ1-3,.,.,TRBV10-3,TGTGCCATCAGTGGGGGCAGCTCTGGAAACACCATATATTTT,CAISGGSSGNTIYF
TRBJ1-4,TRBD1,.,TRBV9,TGTGCCAGCAGTCCGGGACAGGGGGTCTCTAATGAAAAACTGTTTTTT,CASSPGQGVSNEKLFF
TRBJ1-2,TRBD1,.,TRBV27,TGTGCCAGCAGACGGGACAGCTTCTATGGCTACACCTTC,CASRRDSFYGYTF
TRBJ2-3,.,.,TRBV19,TGTGCCAGTAACCCCGGCTCTAGGACAGATACGCAGTATTTT,CASNPGSRTDTQYF
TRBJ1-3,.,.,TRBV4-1,TGCGCCAGCAGCCAGGCTGCTGGAAACACCATATATTTT,CASSQAAGNTIYF
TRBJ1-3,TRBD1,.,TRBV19,TGTGCCAGCATCAATGACAGGGCGACTGGAAACACCATATATTTT,CASINDRATGNTIYF
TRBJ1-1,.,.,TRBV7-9,TGTGCCAGCAGCTTAGTCAGGACAGTGAACACTGAAGCTTTCTTT,CASSLVRTVNTEAFF
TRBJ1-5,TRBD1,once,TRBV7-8,TGTGCCAGCAGCTTAGGCCCCCAAAAACAGGGGAGCAATCAGCCCCAGCATTTT,CASSLGPQKQGSNQPQHF